The TCR beta chain described here comes from a study of blood T cell repertoires in COVID-19. The CDR3 is 14 amino acids. Trimming at V came to 4 bases and at J to 5 bases, leaving 8 bases not matched to a gene. Germline lookup yields CDR1 SGHVS and CDR2 FNYEAQ. In the authors' methods: Cell counts per sample came from amplifying reference gene primers. Only in-frame clones appear in the TCRdb table, and some are missing; sequencing was by immunoSEQ multiplex PCR. The DNA gave D and trimming, while V, J and clone size come from that table. The sample holds approximately 230,000 clones, around 88% seen once.

The chain couples TRBV7-6 to TRBJ2-7; 7 nucleotides line up with TRBD2. Material: peripheral blood. This receptor was taken from a man at least 80 years old with acute or convalescent COVID-19. DNA of the CDR3: TGTGCCAGCAGCTCCGGACTAGTTAACGACGAGCAGTACTTC. Protein sequence: CASSSGLVNDEQYF.